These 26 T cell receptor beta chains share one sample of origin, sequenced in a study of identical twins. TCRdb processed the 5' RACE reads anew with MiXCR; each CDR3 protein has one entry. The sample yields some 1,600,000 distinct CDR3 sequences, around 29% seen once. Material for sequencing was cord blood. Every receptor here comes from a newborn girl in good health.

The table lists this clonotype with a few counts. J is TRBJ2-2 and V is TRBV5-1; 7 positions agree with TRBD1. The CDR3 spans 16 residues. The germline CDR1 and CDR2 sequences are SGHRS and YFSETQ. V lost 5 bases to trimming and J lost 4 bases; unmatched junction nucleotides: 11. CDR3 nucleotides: TGCGCCAGCAGGCCATTGACAGGGCCCGGCACCGGGGAGCTGTTTTTT. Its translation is CASRPLTGPGTGELFF.

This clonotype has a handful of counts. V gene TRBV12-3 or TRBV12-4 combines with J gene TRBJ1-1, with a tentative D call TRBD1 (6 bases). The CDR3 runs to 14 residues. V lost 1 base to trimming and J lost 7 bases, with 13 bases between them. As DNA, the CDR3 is TGTGCCAGCAGTTTAGAGGGGGGGTACCATGAAGCTTTCTTT. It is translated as CASSLEGGYHEAFF.

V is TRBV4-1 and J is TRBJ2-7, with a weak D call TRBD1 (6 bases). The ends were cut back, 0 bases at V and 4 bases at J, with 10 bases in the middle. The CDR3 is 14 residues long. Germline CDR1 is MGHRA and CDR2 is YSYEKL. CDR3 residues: CASSQDRQVYEQYF. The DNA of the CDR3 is TGCGCCAGCAGCCAAGACCGACAGGTTTACGAGCAGTACTTC.

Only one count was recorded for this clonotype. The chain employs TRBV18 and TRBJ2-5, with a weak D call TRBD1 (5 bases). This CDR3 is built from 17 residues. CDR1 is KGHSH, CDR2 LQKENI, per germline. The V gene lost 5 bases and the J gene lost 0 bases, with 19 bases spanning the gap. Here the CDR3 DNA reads TGTGCCAGCTCAACCATCAGGGCCCCCACGTACCAAGAGACCCAGTACTTC. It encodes CASSTIRAPTYQETQYF.

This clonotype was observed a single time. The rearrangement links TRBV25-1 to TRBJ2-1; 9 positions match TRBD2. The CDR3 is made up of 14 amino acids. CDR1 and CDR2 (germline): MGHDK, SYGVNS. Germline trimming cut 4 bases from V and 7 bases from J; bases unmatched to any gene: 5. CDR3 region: CASSAEREVNEQFF. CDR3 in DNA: TGTGCCAGCAGTGCGGAGCGGGAGGTAAATGAGCAGTTCTTC. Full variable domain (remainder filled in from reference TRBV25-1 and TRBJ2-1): EADIYQTPRYLVIGTGKKITLECSQTMGHDKMYWYQQDPGMELHLIHYSYGVNSTEKGDLSSESTVSRIRTEHFPLTLESARPSHTSQYLCASSAEREVNEQFFGPGTRLTVL.

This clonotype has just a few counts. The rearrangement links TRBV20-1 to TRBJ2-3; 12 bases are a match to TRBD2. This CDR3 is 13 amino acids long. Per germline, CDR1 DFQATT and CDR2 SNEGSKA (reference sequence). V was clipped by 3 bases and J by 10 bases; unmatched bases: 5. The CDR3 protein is CSASLAGGKAQYF. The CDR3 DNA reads TGCAGTGCTAGCCTAGCGGGGGGGAAGGCGCAGTATTTT.

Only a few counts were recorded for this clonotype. CDR3 loop: CASSDPGASVETQYF. Here the CDR3 DNA reads TGTGCCAGCAGTGACCCGGGGGCATCGGTAGAGACCCAGTACTTC. The chain is built from TRBV6-1 and TRBJ2-5, with D perhaps matching TRBD1 or TRBD2 (6 bases each). Germline V CDR1 and CDR2: MNHNS, SASEGT. Deletions cut 3 bases from V and 4 bases from J, with 15 bases between. The CDR3 length is 15 residues.

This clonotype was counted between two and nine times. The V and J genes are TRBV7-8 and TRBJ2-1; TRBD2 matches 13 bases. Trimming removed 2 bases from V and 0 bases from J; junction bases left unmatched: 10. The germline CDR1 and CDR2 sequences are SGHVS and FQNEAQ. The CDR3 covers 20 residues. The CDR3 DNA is TGTGCCAGCAGCTTAAGACTAGCGGGGGGCACACCCAGCTCCTACAATGAGCAGTTCTTC. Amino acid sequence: CASSLRLAGGTPSSYNEQFF.

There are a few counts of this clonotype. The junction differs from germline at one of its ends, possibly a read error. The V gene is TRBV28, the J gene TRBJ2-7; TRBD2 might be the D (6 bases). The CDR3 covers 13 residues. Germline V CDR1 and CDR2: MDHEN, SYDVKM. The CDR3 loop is CASRLARSYKQYF. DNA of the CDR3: TGTGCCAGCAGACTAGCCCGGTCCTACAAGCAGTACTTC.

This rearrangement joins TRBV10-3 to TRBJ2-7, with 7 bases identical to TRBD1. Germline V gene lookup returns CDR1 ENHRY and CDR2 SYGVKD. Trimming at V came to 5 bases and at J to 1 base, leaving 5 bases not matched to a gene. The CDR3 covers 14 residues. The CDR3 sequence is CAISLGQFSYEQYF. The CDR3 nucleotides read TGTGCCATCAGTTTGGGACAGTTTTCCTACGAGCAGTACTTC.

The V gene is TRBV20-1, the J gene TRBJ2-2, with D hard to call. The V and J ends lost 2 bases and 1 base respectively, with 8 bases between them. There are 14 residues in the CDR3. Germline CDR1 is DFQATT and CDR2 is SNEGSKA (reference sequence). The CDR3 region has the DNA TGCAGTGCTAGACCCTCGGGGAACACCGGGGAGCTGTTTTTT. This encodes CSARPSGNTGELFF.

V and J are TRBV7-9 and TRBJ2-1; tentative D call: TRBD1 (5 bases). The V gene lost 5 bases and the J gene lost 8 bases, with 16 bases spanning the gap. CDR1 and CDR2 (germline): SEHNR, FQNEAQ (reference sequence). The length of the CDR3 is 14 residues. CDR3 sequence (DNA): TGTGCCAGCAGCCCTACAACCTGGGGCTATGAGCAGTTCTTC. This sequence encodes CASSPTTWGYEQFF. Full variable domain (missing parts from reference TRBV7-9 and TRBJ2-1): DTGVSQNPRHKITKRGQNVTFRCDPISEHNRLYWYRQTLGQGPEFLTYFQNEAQLEKSRLLSDRFSAERPKGSFSTLEIQRTEQGDSAMYLCASSPTTWGYEQFFGPGTRLTVL.

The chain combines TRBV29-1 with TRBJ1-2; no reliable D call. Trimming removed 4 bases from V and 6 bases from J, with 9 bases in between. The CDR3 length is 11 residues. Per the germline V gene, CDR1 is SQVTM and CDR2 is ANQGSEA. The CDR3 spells CSVGRRNGYTF. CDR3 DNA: TGCAGCGTTGGGCGGAGGAATGGCTACACCTTC.

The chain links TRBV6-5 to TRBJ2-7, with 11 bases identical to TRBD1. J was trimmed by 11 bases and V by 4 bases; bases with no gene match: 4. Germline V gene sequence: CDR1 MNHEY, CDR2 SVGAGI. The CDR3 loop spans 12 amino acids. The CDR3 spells CASSSDRGREYF. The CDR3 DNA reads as TGTGCCAGCAGTTCGGACAGGGGGCGGGAGTACTTC.

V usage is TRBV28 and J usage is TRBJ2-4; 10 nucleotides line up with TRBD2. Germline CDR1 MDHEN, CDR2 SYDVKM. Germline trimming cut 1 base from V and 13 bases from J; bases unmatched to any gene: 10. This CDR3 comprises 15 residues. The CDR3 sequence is CASSLSGTSVEEQYF. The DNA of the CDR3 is TGTGCCAGCAGTTTATCTGGGACTAGCGTTGAGGAGCAGTACTTC.

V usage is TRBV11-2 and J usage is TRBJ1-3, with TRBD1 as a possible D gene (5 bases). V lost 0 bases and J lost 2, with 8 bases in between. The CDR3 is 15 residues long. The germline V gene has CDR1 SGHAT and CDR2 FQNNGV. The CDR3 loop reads CASSLDGGAGNTIYF. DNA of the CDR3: TGTGCCAGCAGCTTAGATGGGGGGGCTGGAAACACCATATATTTT.

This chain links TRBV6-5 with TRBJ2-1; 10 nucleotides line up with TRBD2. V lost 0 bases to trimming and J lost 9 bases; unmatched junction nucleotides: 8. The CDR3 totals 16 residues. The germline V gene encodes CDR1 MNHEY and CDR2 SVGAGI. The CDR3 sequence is CASSYSHGASGSEQFF. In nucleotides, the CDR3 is TGTGCCAGCAGTTACTCACACGGGGCTAGCGGGAGTGAGCAGTTCTTC.

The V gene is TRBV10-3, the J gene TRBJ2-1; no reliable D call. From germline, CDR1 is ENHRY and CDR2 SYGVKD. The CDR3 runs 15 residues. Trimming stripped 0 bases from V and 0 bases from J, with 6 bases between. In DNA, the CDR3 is TGTGCCATCAGTGAGTCGCTGAGCTCCTACAATGAGCAGTTCTTC. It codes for CAISESLSSYNEQFF.

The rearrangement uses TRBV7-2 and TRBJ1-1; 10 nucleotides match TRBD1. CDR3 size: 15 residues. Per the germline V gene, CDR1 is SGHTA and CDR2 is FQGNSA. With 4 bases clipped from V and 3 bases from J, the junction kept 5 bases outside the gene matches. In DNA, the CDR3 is TGTGCCAGCAGCTCGAGGACAGGGGGGTACACTGAAGCTTTCTTT. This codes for CASSSRTGGYTEAFF. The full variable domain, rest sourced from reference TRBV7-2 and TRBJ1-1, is GAGVSQSPSNKVTEKGKDVELRCDPISGHTALYWYRQSLGQGLEFLIYFQGNSAPDKSGLPSDRFSAERTGGSVSTLTIQRTQQEDSAVYLCASSSRTGGYTEAFFGQGTRLTVV.

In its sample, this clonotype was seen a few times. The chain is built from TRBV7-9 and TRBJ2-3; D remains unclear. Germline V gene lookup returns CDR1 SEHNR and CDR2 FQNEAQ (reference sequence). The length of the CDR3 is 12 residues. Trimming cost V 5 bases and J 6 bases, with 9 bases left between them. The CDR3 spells CASSADSDTQYF. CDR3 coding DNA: TGTGCCAGCAGCGCAGACTCGGATACGCAGTATTTT.

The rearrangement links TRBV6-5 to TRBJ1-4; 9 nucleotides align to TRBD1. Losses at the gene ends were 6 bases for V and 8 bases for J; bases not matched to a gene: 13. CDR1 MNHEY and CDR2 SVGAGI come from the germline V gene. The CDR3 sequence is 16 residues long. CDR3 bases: TGTGCCAGCAGCCCGAATAGCGGGACAGGGAGGGAAAAACTGTTTTTT. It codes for CASSPNSGTGREKLFF.

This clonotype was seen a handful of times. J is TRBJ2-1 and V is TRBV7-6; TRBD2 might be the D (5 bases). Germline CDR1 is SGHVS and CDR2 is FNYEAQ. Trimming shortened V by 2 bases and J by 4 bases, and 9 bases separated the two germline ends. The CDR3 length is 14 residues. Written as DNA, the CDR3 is TGTGCCAGCAGCTTACTAGCTCCTTACAATGAGCAGTTCTTC. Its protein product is CASSLLAPYNEQFF.

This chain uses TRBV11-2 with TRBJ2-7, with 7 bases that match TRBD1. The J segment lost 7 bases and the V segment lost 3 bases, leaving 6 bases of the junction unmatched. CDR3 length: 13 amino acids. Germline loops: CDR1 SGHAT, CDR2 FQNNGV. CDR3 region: CASSFGTVNEQYF. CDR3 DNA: TGTGCCAGCAGCTTCGGGACAGTTAATGAGCAGTACTTC.

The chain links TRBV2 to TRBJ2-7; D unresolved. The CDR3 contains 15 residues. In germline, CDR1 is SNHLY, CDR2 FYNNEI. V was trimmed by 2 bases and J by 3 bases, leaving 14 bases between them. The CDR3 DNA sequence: TGTGCCAGCAGTGAATATCCAGAGATCCTCTACGAGCAGTACTTC. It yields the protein CASSEYPEILYEQYF.

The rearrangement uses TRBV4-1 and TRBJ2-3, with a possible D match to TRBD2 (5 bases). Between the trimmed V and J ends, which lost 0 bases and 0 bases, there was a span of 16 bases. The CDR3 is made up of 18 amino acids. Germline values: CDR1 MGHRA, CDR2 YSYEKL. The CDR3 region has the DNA TGCGCCAGCAGCCAAGATGGTGGAGGTTCGCCCAGCACAGATACGCAGTATTTT. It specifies CASSQDGGGSPSTDTQYF.

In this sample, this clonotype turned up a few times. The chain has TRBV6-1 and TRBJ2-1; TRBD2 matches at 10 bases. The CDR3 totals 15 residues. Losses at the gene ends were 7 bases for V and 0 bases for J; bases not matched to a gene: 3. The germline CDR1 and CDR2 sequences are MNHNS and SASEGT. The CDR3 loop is CASKIAGGSYNEQFF. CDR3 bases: TGTGCCAGCAAAATAGCGGGGGGCTCCTACAATGAGCAGTTCTTC.